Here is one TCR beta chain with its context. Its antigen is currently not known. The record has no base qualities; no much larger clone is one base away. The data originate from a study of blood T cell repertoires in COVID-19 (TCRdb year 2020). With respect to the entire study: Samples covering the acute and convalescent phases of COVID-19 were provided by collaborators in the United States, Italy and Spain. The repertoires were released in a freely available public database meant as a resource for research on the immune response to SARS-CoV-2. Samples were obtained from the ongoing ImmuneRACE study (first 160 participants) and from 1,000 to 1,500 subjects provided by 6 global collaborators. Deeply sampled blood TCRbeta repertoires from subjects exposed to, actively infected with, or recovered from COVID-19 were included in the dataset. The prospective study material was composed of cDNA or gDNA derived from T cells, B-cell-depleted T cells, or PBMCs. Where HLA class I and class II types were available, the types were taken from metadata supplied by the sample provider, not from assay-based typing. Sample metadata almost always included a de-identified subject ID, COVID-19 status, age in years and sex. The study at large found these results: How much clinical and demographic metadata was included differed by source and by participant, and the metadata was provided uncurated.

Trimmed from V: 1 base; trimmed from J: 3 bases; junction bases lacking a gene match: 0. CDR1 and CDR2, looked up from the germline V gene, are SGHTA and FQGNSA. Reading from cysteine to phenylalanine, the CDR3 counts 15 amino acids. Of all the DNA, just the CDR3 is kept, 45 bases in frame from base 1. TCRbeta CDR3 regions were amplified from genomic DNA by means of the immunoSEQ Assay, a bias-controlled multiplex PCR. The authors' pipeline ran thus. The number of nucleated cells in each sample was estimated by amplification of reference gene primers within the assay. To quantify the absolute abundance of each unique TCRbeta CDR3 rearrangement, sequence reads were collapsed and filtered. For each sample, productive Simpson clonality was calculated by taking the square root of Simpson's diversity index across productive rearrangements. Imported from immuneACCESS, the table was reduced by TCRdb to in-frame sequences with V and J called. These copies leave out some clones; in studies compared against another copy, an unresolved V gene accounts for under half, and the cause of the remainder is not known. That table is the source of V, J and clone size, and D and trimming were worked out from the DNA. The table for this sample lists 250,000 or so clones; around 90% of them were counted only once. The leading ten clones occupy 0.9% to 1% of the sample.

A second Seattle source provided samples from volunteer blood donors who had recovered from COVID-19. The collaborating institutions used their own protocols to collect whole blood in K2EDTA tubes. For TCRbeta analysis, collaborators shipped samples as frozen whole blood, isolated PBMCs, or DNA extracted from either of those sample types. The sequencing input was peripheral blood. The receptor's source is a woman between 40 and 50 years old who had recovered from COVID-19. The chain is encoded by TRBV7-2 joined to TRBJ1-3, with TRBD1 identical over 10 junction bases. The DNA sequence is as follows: TGTGCCAGCAGCTTAGGGACAGGGGGTGGAAACACCATATATTTT. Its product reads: CASSLGTGGGNTIYF.